This record covers a single T cell receptor beta chain. This sample stems from a study of blood T cell repertoires in COVID-19. Turning to the study itself: Samples representing acute and convalescent COVID-19 were sourced from the United States, Italy and Spain.

The germline V gene encodes CDR1 LNHDA and CDR2 SQIVND (reference sequence). J lost 5 bases, V lost 4 bases, and 7 bases had no gene match. The CDR3 has 14 amino acids. As handled by the study authors: Estimates of nucleated cell counts were drawn from the amplification of reference gene primers. Libraries were prepared by immunoSEQ multiplex PCR; TCRdb keeps only in-frame clonotypes and omits some of them. V and J calls plus clone size are reproduced from that table; the DNA served to infer D and trimming. The repertoire holds 200,000 to 300,000 clones, with about 89% as singletons. This clonotype was obtained from a woman aged 25 to 39 who had recovered from COVID-19. Sequencing was performed on PBMCs or T cells enriched from blood (not recorded which). This rearrangement joins TRBV19 to TRBJ1-1; 7 positions match TRBD1. Here the CDR3 reads CASSRKGGGTEAFF. The DNA of the CDR3 is TGTGCCAGTAGTAGGAAAGGGGGCGGGACTGAAGCTTTCTTT.